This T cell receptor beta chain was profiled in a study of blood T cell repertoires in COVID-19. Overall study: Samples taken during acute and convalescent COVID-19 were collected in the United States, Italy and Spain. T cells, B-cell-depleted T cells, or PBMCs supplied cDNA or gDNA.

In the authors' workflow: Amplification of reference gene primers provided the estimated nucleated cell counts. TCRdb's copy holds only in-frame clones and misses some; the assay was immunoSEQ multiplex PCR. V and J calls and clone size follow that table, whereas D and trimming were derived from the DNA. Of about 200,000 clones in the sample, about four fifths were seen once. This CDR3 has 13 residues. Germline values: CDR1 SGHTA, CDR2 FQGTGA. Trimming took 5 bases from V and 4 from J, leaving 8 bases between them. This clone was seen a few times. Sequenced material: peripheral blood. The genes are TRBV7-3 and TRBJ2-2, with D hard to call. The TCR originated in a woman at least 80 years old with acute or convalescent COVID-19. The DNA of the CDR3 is TGTGCCAGCAGCGCGTCGGGCACCGGGGAGCTGTTTTTT. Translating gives CASSASGTGELFF.